This entry lists 28 T cell receptor beta chains sequenced from one sample in a study of blood T cell repertoires in COVID-19. Some clones are missing from TCRdb's copy, which holds only in-frame ones; the method was immunoSEQ multiplex PCR. Here the sample spans fewer than 200,000 clones, roughly four fifths being singletons. The sequenced material came from peripheral blood. These receptors were collected from a woman older than 75 with COVID-19, enrolled during active disease.

V gene TRBV6-5 combines with J gene TRBJ2-5, with D maybe TRBD2 (5 bases). V lost 9 bases and J lost 1, with 9 bases in between. Germline values: CDR1 MNHEY, CDR2 SVGAGI. This CDR3 spans 12 amino acids. The CDR3: CASLGSQETQYF. The DNA for the CDR3 is TGTGCCAGTTTAGGGAGCCAAGAGACCCAGTACTTC.

CDR3 in amino acids: CASSPMTSGSVPEQYF. The CDR3 DNA reads TGTGCCAGCTCACCGATGACTAGCGGGAGTGTCCCCGAGCAGTACTTC. The rearrangement links TRBV18 to TRBJ2-7; 12 positions agree with TRBD2. The V segment lost 3 bases and the J segment 6 bases; nucleotides outside the gene matches: 9. This CDR3 spans 16 amino acids. Germline assignment: CDR1 KGHSH and CDR2 LQKENI.

The chain uses TRBV5-6 and TRBJ2-7; TRBD2 matches at 12 bases. Germline-derived CDR1 and CDR2 are SGHDT and YYEEEE. V shed 2 bases, J shed 7 bases, and the junction held 4 bases outside the gene matches. The CDR3 is 14 amino acids. CDR3 sequence (DNA): TGTGCCAGCAGCTTACGTCTAGCGGGAGGGGAGCAGTACTTC. Translation: CASSLRLAGGEQYF.

The J gene is TRBJ2-3, the V gene TRBV11-3, with TRBD2 identical over 10 bases. CDR3 length: 17 residues. The junction had 10 bases not matched to a gene; V was cut back by 3 bases and J by 4 bases. From germline, CDR1 is SGHNT and CDR2 YENEEA. CDR3 sequence reads: CASSLRGAGGPPDTQYF. In DNA, the CDR3 is TGTGCCAGCAGCTTGAGGGGAGCGGGGGGGCCCCCAGATACGCAGTATTTT. Filled out from reference TRBV11-3 and TRBJ2-3, the complete variable domain reads EAGVVQSPRYKIIEKKQPVAFWCNPISGHNTLYWYLQNLGQGPELLIRYENEEAVDDSQLPKDRFSAERLKGVDSTLKIQPAELGDSAVYLCASSLRGAGGPPDTQYFGPGTRLTVL.

As regards this clone: An end of the junction differs from the germline gene, which may be a read error. V gene TRBV6-2 or TRBV6-3 combines with J gene TRBJ2-5; 7 bases align to TRBD2. In germline, CDR1 is MNHEY, CDR2 SVGEGT. CDR3 size: 15 residues. CDR3 DNA sequence: TGTGCCAGCAGTTACTCGGCTAGCGGCCAAGGGACCCAGTACTTC. Protein product: CASSYSASGQGTQYF.

V is TRBV5-6 and J is TRBJ2-7; tentatively, D is TRBD2 (5 bases). The CDR3 sequence is 17 residues long. Germline CDR1 SGHDT, CDR2 YYEEEE. V dropped 3 bases and J dropped 4 bases, with 23 bases sitting between them. The CDR3 sequence is CASSSWGTGFISYEQYF. In DNA form, the CDR3 reads TGTGCCAGCAGCTCCTGGGGAACGGGGTTTATCTCGTACGAGCAGTACTTC. Full variable domain (missing parts from reference TRBV5-6 and TRBJ2-7): DAGVTQSPTHLIKTRGQQVTLRCSPKSGHDTVSWYQQALGQGPQFIFQYYEEEERQRGNFPDRFSGHQFPNYSSELNVNALLLGDSALYLCASSSWGTGFISYEQYFGPGTRLTVT.

This sequence joins TRBV13 and TRBJ1-6; the D gene is possibly TRBD1 (5 bases). Germline V gene lookup returns CDR1 PRHDT and CDR2 FYEKMQ (reference sequence). V shed 1 base and J shed 9 bases, with 16 bases lying between them. The CDR3 is 16 residues long. DNA of the CDR3: TGTGCCAGCAGCTTAGCCGGGACTAACCCGAGTTCACCCCTCCACTTT. Residues: CASSLAGTNPSSPLHF.

The rearrangement links TRBV7-3 to TRBJ2-7; 11 bases agree with TRBD2. V trimming: 2 bases; J trimming: 7 bases; junction bases outside the gene matches: 13. Germline-derived CDR1 and CDR2 are SGHTA and FQGTGA. CDR3 length equals 17 residues. CDR3 amino acids: CASSLHTSGGIPREQYF. The DNA for the CDR3 is TGTGCCAGCAGCTTACACACTAGCGGGGGAATCCCGCGGGAGCAGTACTTC.

This sequence joins TRBV2 and TRBJ2-3; 8 bases are shared with TRBD1. The germline V gene has CDR1 SNHLY and CDR2 FYNNEI. After removal of 4 bases from V and 3 bases from J, the junction contained 6 bases not matched to a gene. The CDR3 is made up of 15 amino acids. The CDR3 spells CASSARQGFTDTQYF. The CDR3 coding sequence is TGTGCCAGCAGTGCCCGACAGGGGTTTACAGATACGCAGTATTTT.

The chain combines TRBV7-3 with TRBJ2-2; 7 bases fit TRBD1. Trimming cost V 0 bases and J 5 bases; bases outside gene matches: 6. The CDR3 spans 16 residues. CDR1 is SGHTA and CDR2 is FQGTGA in the germline V gene. CDR3 protein: CASSLTGDRRTGELFF. DNA for the CDR3: TGTGCCAGCAGCTTAACCGGGGACAGAAGGACCGGGGAGCTGTTTTTT.

The rearrangement uses TRBV11-2 and TRBJ1-1; D is uncertain. The CDR3 is 12 residues long. The V end was cut by 3 bases, the J end by 5 bases, with 7 bases between. The germline V gene encodes CDR1 SGHAT and CDR2 FQNNGV. CDR3 region: CASSLAGTEAFF. CDR3 DNA: TGTGCCAGCAGCTTGGCCGGGACTGAAGCTTTCTTT.

The chain recombines TRBV29-1 with TRBJ2-1; TRBD2 is a possible D gene (6 bases). This CDR3 contains 15 residues. Germline V gene data show CDR1 as SQVTM and CDR2 as ANQGSEA. With 8 bases removed from V and 3 bases from J, the gap between germline ends came to 20 bases. This CDR3 reads CSPIKQTGGYNEQFF. The CDR3 DNA reads TGCAGCCCAATTAAACAAACCGGGGGCTACAATGAGCAGTTCTTC.

The rearrangement links TRBV24-1 to TRBJ2-1; 7 nucleotides line up with TRBD2. J was trimmed by 8 bases and V by 3 bases; bases with no gene match: 6. Germline V gives CDR1 KGHDR, CDR2 SFDVKD. The CDR3 consists of 14 residues. The CDR3 nucleotides are TGTGCCACCAGTGATCCCCGGGAGGTCGATGAGCAGTTCTTC. Amino acid sequence: CATSDPREVDEQFF.

This clone was found once. The J gene is TRBJ2-5, the V gene TRBV29-1; 8 bases map to TRBD2. The V gene end was trimmed by 5 bases and the J gene end by 1 base; junction bases not matched to a gene: 3. Germline CDR1 SQVTM, CDR2 ANQGSEA. CDR3 length: 13 residues. CDR3: CSVLLAGQETQYF. In DNA, the CDR3 is TGCAGCGTTCTTCTAGCGGGCCAAGAGACCCAGTACTTC.

The chain has TRBV29-1 and TRBJ1-2, with 9 bases aligning to TRBD1. The CDR3 contains 14 residues. The V segment lost 6 bases and the J segment 2 bases; nucleotides outside the gene matches: 7. Germline assignment: CDR1 SQVTM and CDR2 ANQGSEA. The CDR3 loop is CSVQTGTGNYGYTF. The CDR3 bases are TGCAGCGTCCAAACCGGGACAGGGAACTATGGCTACACCTTC.

This clone was detected a few times. The chain couples TRBV7-2 to TRBJ1-1; D gene unclear. The V end lost 2 bases, the J end lost 0 bases, and 7 bases lay between the germline ends. In germline, CDR1 is SGHTA, CDR2 FQGNSA. CDR3 size: 14 residues. CDR3 DNA sequence: TGTGCCAGCAGCTTACAGATGATGAACACTGAAGCTTTCTTT. This codes for CASSLQMMNTEAFF.

V is TRBV27 and J is TRBJ2-7, with unresolved D. CDR3 length: 15 amino acids. Germline values: CDR1 MNHEY, CDR2 SMNVEV (reference sequence). Trimming cost V 5 bases and J 3 bases, with 17 bases left between them. CDR3 loop: CASSPSVWFFYEQYF. The CDR3 DNA follows: TGTGCCAGCAGTCCCAGTGTTTGGTTTTTCTACGAGCAGTACTTC.

The gene calls are TRBV11-1 and TRBJ2-7; D uncertain. The CDR3 runs 15 residues. Between the trimmed V and J ends, which lost 3 bases and 5 bases, there was a span of 17 bases. Germline V gives CDR1 SGHAT, CDR2 FQDESV (reference sequence). In DNA, the CDR3 is TGTGCCAGCAGCTTCTGGGCCGATTCGTCCAACGAGCAGTACTTC. It codes for CASSFWADSSNEQYF. The variable domain in full, completed from reference TRBV11-1 and TRBJ2-7, reads EAEVAQSPRYKITEKSQAVAFWCDPISGHATLYWYRQILGQGPELLVQFQDESVVDDSQLPKDRFSAERLKGVDSTLKIQPAELGDSAMYLCASSFWADSSNEQYFGPGTRLTVT.

The chain is built from TRBV12-5 and TRBJ1-1; 8 bases align to TRBD1. This CDR3 has 15 residues. J was trimmed by 4 bases and V by 1 base; bases with no gene match: 5. The germline V gene encodes CDR1 LGHNT and CDR2 FRNRAP. The DNA for the CDR3 is TGTGCTAGTGGTTTGGCGACAGGGGTGGGCACTGAAGCTTTCTTT. Protein sequence: CASGLATGVGTEAFF.

V and J are TRBV28 and TRBJ1-6; D is ambiguous. Trimming took off 3 bases at V and 7 bases at J, with 10 bases between the two ends. Germline assignment: CDR1 MDHEN and CDR2 SYDVKM. The CDR3 is 14 residues long. In DNA, the CDR3 is TGTGCCAGCAGTTTGGGCAGTAAGAATTCACCCCTCCACTTT. It is translated as CASSLGSKNSPLHF. The variable domain in full, with the rest retrieved from reference TRBV28 and TRBJ1-6, is DVKVTQSSRYLVKRTGEKVFLECVQDMDHENMFWYRQDPGLGLRLIYFSYDVKMKEKGDIPEGYSVSREKKERFSLILESASTNQTSMYLCASSLGSKNSPLHFGNGTRLTVT.

CDR3 in DNA: TGTGCCAGCAGCTTAGTGGGGGGGGCTAACACTGAAGCTTTCTTT. Protein sequence: CASSLVGGANTEAFF. This chain uses TRBV7-6 with TRBJ1-1; possibly TRBD1 for D (6 bases). Germline CDR1 SGHVS, CDR2 FNYEAQ. This CDR3 is 15 amino acids long. Trimming took 1 base from V and 2 from J, leaving 11 bases between them.

This clone occurred once. This sequence joins TRBV3-1 (or the pseudogene TRBV3-2) and TRBJ2-1, with D possibly matching TRBD2 (5 bases). V was shortened by 1 base and J by 7 bases, with 14 bases between the two germline ends. The CDR3 runs 15 residues. The germline gives CDR1 LGHDT, CDR2 YNNKEL (reference sequence). CDR3 sequence: CASSQGPYPGNEQFF. CDR3 DNA: TGTGCCAGCAGCCAAGGACCATATCCGGGGAATGAGCAGTTCTTC.

Of note for this clone: The sample has other DNA sequences that encode this CDR3 too. V gene TRBV6-5 combines with J gene TRBJ2-7; possible D gene TRBD2, 6 bases. Germline loops: CDR1 MNHEY, CDR2 SVGAGI. This CDR3 is built from 13 residues. The V gene lost 6 bases and the J gene lost 2 bases, with 11 bases spanning the gap. The CDR3 nucleotides are TGTGCCAGCAGAAGTAGCGGAACCTACGAGCAGTACTTC. It is translated as CASRSSGTYEQYF.

The chain joins TRBV5-1 to TRBJ2-2, with 8 bases that match TRBD1. CDR3 size: 16 residues. The V segment lost 3 bases and the J segment 2 bases; nucleotides outside the gene matches: 6. Germline CDR1 is SGHRS and CDR2 is YFSETQ. CDR3 sequence: CASSWTGQINTGELFF. DNA for the CDR3: TGCGCCAGCAGCTGGACAGGGCAGATTAACACCGGGGAGCTGTTTTTT.

The rearrangement uses TRBV27 and TRBJ2-3; D uncertain. This CDR3 has 14 residues. The germline V gene encodes CDR1 MNHEY and CDR2 SMNVEV (reference sequence). Trimming cost V 5 bases and J 2 bases, with 11 bases left between them. The CDR3 is CASSPPGYTDTQYF. CDR3 nucleotide sequence: TGTGCCAGCAGTCCCCCGGGTTACACAGATACGCAGTATTTT.

The chain joins TRBV3-1 (or the pseudogene TRBV3-2) to TRBJ2-7; D is possibly TRBD1 (6 bases). This CDR3 region has 13 residues. Germline V lookup: CDR1 LGHDT, CDR2 YNNKEL (reference sequence). The V and J ends lost 4 bases and 4 bases respectively, with 11 bases between them. CDR3 DNA: TGTGCCAGCAGCCTCCAGGGGAGTTACGAGCAGTACTTC. Its protein is CASSLQGSYEQYF.

Comments on this clone: The sample holds other DNA sequences that translate to the same CDR3. V and J are TRBV5-6 and TRBJ2-5, with 12 bases lining up with TRBD2. V dropped 3 bases and J dropped 4; count of bases not matched to a gene: 1. This CDR3 contains 14 residues. Germline CDR1 SGHDT, CDR2 YYEEEE. CDR3 amino acids: CASSSLAGGETQYF. CDR3 sequence (DNA): TGTGCCAGCAGCTCACTAGCGGGAGGAGAGACCCAGTACTTC. Drawing the rest from reference TRBV5-6 and TRBJ2-5, the complete variable domain is DAGVTQSPTHLIKTRGQQVTLRCSPKSGHDTVSWYQQALGQGPQFIFQYYEEEERQRGNFPDRFSGHQFPNYSSELNVNALLLGDSALYLCASSSLAGGETQYFGPGTRLLVL.

The chain couples TRBV7-2 to TRBJ1-5; 8 positions agree with TRBD1. Germline-derived CDR1 and CDR2 are SGHTA and FQGNSA. This CDR3 comprises 15 residues. V shed 4 bases, J shed 6 bases, and the junction held 8 bases outside the gene matches. In DNA form, the CDR3 reads TGTGCCAGCAGCTCGACAGGGGTACGGGCTCAGCCCCAGCATTTT. Its translation is CASSSTGVRAQPQHF.